Listed here are 8 T cell receptor beta chains from one sample, sequenced in a study of shared clonotypes between healthy human individuals. CD8 cells regarded as naive lacked CD45RO, were positively chosen for CCR7, and omitted terminally differentiated effector memory CD45RA+ cells. Repertoires were generated with immunoSEQ multiplex PCR, while TCRdb's copy carries only in-frame clones and drops some. The sample records roughly 1,800,000 clones, approximately 95% being singletons. Sequencing was done on a sample of naive CD8+ T cells sorted from blood. These receptors were obtained from a man younger than 35 in good health.

The rearrangement joins TRBV11-2 to TRBJ2-7; no clear D gene. V lost 0 bases and J 2 bases, leaving 11 bases between the germline ends. CDR1 is SGHAT and CDR2 is FQNNGV in the germline V gene. The CDR3 runs 15 residues. CDR3 DNA sequence: TGTGCCAGCAGCTTAGATAATTATCTGGCCTACGAGCAGTACTTC. Residues: CASSLDNYLAYEQYF.

V and J are TRBV19 and TRBJ2-7; a weak D match, TRBD2 (6 bases). Germline V gene lookup returns CDR1 LNHDA and CDR2 SQIVND (reference sequence). The CDR3 spans 14 residues. V lost 8 bases and J lost 0, with 14 bases in between. CDR3 nucleotides: TGTGCCAGTGGATTAACGGGAGCCTCCTACGAGCAGTACTTC. Encoded protein: CASGLTGASYEQYF.

The CDR3 DNA reads TGTGCCAGCAGCTTAGGGGCCGCACGGAAAGCTTTCTTT. Its translation is CASSLGAARKAFF. The gene calls are TRBV7-6 and TRBJ1-1, with D hard to call. CDR1 and CDR2 from the germline V gene are SGHVS and FNYEAQ. Trimming took 1 base from V and 9 from J, leaving 12 bases between them. The CDR3 consists of 13 residues.

The J gene is TRBJ2-7, the V gene TRBV7-2, with 13 positions matching TRBD2. Losses at the gene ends were 5 bases for V and 4 bases for J; bases not matched to a gene: 5. Germline CDR1 is SGHTA and CDR2 is FQGNSA. The CDR3 sequence is 15 residues long. In DNA, the CDR3 is TGTGCCAGCAGCACTTGGACTAGCGGGGGTTACGAGCAGTACTTC. Translating it yields CASSTWTSGGYEQYF.

V is TRBV4-1 and J is TRBJ2-7; D possibly corresponds to TRBD2 (6 bases). CDR1 and CDR2 from the germline V gene are MGHRA and YSYEKL. There are 16 residues in the CDR3. V was clipped by 2 bases and J by 2 bases, with 16 bases between them. This chain's CDR3 is CASSQSFLAAPYEQYF. CDR3 coding DNA: TGCGCCAGCAGCCAATCTTTTTTAGCGGCCCCCTACGAGCAGTACTTC.

In the case of this clone: The same CDR3 also results from other DNA sequences found in this sample. The rearrangement joins TRBV29-1 to TRBJ1-1, with a possible D match to TRBD1 (5 bases). The CDR3 is 13 residues long. V was pared by 0 bases and J by 0 bases, with 5 bases between. CDR1 is SQVTM and CDR2 is ANQGSEA in the germline V gene. CDR3 sequence (DNA): TGCAGCGTTGAAGAGGGGCTGAACACTGAAGCTTTCTTT. This gives the protein CSVEEGLNTEAFF.

This clone was counted between two and nine times. The chain is built from TRBV5-1 and TRBJ2-3; D unresolved. Germline values: CDR1 SGHRS, CDR2 YFSETQ. CDR3 size: 16 residues. Trimming shortened V by 4 bases and J by 0 bases, and 15 bases separated the two germline ends. DNA of the CDR3: TGCGCCAGCAGCCCCTTCAGGAGCCCTAGCACAGATACGCAGTATTTT. Translated: CASSPFRSPSTDTQYF.

The rearrangement links TRBV11-2 to TRBJ2-7, with TRBD1 matching 9 bases. V lost 1 base to trimming and J lost 3 bases; unmatched junction nucleotides: 7. Germline V CDR1 and CDR2: SGHAT, FQNNGV. This CDR3 contains 16 residues. The CDR3 here is CASSLGPRDRDYEQYF. The DNA for the CDR3 is TGTGCCAGCAGCTTAGGGCCTCGGGACAGGGACTACGAGCAGTACTTC.